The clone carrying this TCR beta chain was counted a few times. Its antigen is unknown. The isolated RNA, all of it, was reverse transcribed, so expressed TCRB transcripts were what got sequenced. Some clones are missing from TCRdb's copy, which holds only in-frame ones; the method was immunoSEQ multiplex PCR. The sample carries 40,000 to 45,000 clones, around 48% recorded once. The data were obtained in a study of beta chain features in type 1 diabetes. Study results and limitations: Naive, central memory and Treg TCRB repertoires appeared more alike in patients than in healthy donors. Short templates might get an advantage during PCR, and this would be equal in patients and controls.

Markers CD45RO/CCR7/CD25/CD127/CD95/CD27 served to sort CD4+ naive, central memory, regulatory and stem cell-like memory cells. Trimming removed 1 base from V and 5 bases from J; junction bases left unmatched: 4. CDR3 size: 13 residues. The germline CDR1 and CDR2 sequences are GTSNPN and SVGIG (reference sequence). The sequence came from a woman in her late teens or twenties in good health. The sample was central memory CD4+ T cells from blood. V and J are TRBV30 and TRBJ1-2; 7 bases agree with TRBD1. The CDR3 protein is CAWSDRGIYGYTF. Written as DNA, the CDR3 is TGTGCCTGGAGTGACAGGGGAATTTATGGCTACACCTTC.